The next 29 T cell receptor beta chains were all read from a single sample in a study of T cell repertoires in cytomegalovirus infection. Via MiXCR, TCRdb re-called the reads, giving one row per CDR3 protein. The sample includes under 150,000 distinct CDR3 sequences, 8% to 9% of them seen just once. Sequenced material: PBMCs. The source is a human donor in good health (CMV status not recorded). Some clones in this sample may be carry-over from other donors' samples.

The chain uses TRBV19 and TRBJ1-5; TRBD1 matches 9 bases. The germline V gene has CDR1 LNHDA and CDR2 SQIVND (reference sequence). Trimming at V came to 0 bases and at J to 0 bases, leaving 9 bases not matched to a gene. This CDR3 is built from 19 residues. CDR3 loop: CASSIDRSGTGNSNQPQHF. The CDR3 region has the DNA TGTGCCAGTAGTATAGATCGGTCAGGGACAGGGAATAGCAATCAGCCCCAGCATTTT.

Note on this clonotype: A clone one base away is much larger, so this may be a read error. The rearrangement joins TRBV5-1 to TRBJ1-1; 10 bases are shared with TRBD1. V gave up 4 bases and J gave up 1 base; unmatched junction bases: 4. The CDR3 totals 15 residues. Per the germline V gene, CDR1 is SGHRS and CDR2 is YFSETQ. The CDR3: CASSTRQGANTEAFF. The CDR3 DNA reads TGCGCCAGCAGCACGAGACAGGGGGCGAACACTGAAGCTTTCTTT.

This clonotype was counted at least ten times. This chain joins TRBV9 and TRBJ2-3, with D perhaps TRBD2 (6 bases). The CDR3 contains 17 residues. V lost 2 bases and J lost 6, with 22 bases in between. Germline CDR1 is SGDLS and CDR2 is YYNGEE. DNA for the CDR3: TGTGCCAGCAGCGTGCGGGGCCCCGCCCGCCCCGATGATACGCAGTATTTT. This codes for CASSVRGPARPDDTQYF.

There are many counts of this clonotype. V is TRBV7-9 and J is TRBJ1-1; D is undetermined. V shed 3 bases and J shed 1 base, with 9 bases lying between them. The CDR3 runs 14 residues. Per germline, CDR1 SEHNR and CDR2 FQNEAQ (reference sequence). CDR3 loop: CASSFGERNTEAFF. Here the CDR3 DNA reads TGTGCCAGCAGCTTCGGAGAACGGAACACTGAAGCTTTCTTT. Drawing the rest from reference TRBV7-9 and TRBJ1-1, the complete variable domain is DTGVSQNPRHKITKRGQNVTFRCDPISEHNRLYWYRQTLGQGPEFLTYFQNEAQLEKSRLLSDRFSAERPKGSFSTLEIQRTEQGDSAMYLCASSFGERNTEAFFGQGTRLTVV.

This clonotype has more than one count but fewer than ten. The V call is TRBV9, the J call TRBJ2-1, with D perhaps TRBD1 or TRBD2 (5 bases each). Germline V gene sequence: CDR1 SGDLS, CDR2 YYNGEE. Trimming removed 2 bases at V and 10 bases at J, with 13 bases between. This CDR3 contains 13 residues. This chain's CDR3 is CASSVGPGGEQFF. CDR3 in DNA: TGTGCCAGCAGCGTGGGACCGGGCGGCGAGCAGTTCTTC.

This clonotype was counted ten times or more. The chain couples TRBV7-2 to TRBJ2-7; TRBD2 matches 12 bases. Germline lookup yields CDR1 SGHTA and CDR2 FQGNSA. CDR3 length: 15 residues. The ends lost 5 bases at V and 6 bases at J; junction bases unmatched: 8. The CDR3 nucleotides are TGTGCCAGCAGCGCAACTAGCGGGGGGCGATTCGAGCAGTACTTC. The encoded protein is CASSATSGGRFEQYF.

This clonotype came up many times. The chain uses TRBV5-4 and TRBJ2-5, with D possibly TRBD1 on 6 matching bases. The CDR3 loop spans 15 amino acids. V was clipped by 4 bases and J by 2 bases, with 15 bases between them. The germline V gene encodes CDR1 SGHNT and CDR2 YYREEE (reference sequence). The CDR3 DNA is TGTGCCAGCAGCGCGTCGGGACACAGGCAAGAGACCCAGTACTTC. Its protein is CASSASGHRQETQYF.

The CDR3 reads CASSQDRVSGELFF. DNA for the CDR3: TGCGCCAGCAGCCAGGACAGGGTGAGCGGGGAGCTGTTTTTT. The V and J genes are TRBV4-1 and TRBJ2-2; 8 positions agree with TRBD1. V lost 3 bases to trimming and J lost 7 bases; unmatched junction nucleotides: 4. The CDR3 totals 14 residues. Germline assignment: CDR1 MGHRA and CDR2 YSYEKL.

Details on this clonotype: With a much larger clone just one base away, this may be a read error. This sequence joins TRBV28 and TRBJ1-2; D remains unclear. Germline CDR1 reads MDHEN; CDR2 reads SYDVKM. The CDR3 extends over 14 amino acids. The germline V and J ends were trimmed by 4 bases and 0 bases, with 9 bases remaining between them. The CDR3 here is CASSSPTSNYGYTF. CDR3 nucleotides: TGTGCCAGCAGTTCACCGACATCTAACTATGGCTACACCTTC.

This clonotype was counted a few times. The V and J genes are TRBV27 and TRBJ1-2, with D tentatively TRBD1 (5 bases). Germline V gene sequence: CDR1 MNHEY, CDR2 SMNVEV (reference sequence). The CDR3 runs to 16 residues. The V and J ends lost 0 bases and 4 bases respectively, with 15 bases between them. CDR3: CASSLSSLQELYGYTF. The CDR3 DNA sequence: TGTGCCAGCAGTTTATCCTCGTTACAGGAACTCTATGGCTACACCTTC.

The gene calls are TRBV24-1 and TRBJ1-5, with D possibly TRBD1 on 5 matching bases. The germline gives CDR1 KGHDR, CDR2 SFDVKD. CDR3 length: 14 amino acids. V was clipped by 4 bases and J by 5 bases, with 11 bases between them. The CDR3 protein is CATSDEGGDQPQHF. CDR3 sequence (DNA): TGTGCCACCAGTGACGAGGGAGGGGATCAGCCCCAGCATTTT.

This clonotype occurred many times. The chain combines TRBV7-3 with TRBJ2-3; TRBD2 matches at 8 bases. CDR1 is SGHTA, CDR2 FQGTGA, per germline. The length of the CDR3 is 15 residues. V shed 5 bases and J 1 base; nucleotides not matched to a gene: 5. The CDR3 DNA sequence: TGTGCCAGCAGCCCCGGGACTAGAGGCACAGATACGCAGTATTTT. Protein sequence: CASSPGTRGTDTQYF.

This clonotype was picked up a small number of times. An end of the junction does not agree with germline; a read error may underlie this. J is TRBJ1-2 and V is TRBV5-6; the D gene is possibly TRBD1 (6 bases). CDR1 and CDR2 (germline): SGHDT, YYEEEE. This CDR3 is built from 12 residues. The chain's CDR3 is CASSLASDRALF. CDR3 bases: TGTGCCAGCAGCTTGGCCTCGGACAGAGCGCTCTTC.

This clonotype was seen only a few times. This chain joins TRBV5-1 and TRBJ1-6, with D tentatively TRBD1 (6 bases). Trimming shortened V by 3 bases and J by 5 bases, and 12 bases separated the two germline ends. The CDR3 consists of 15 residues. Germline V CDR1 and CDR2: SGHRS, YFSETQ. The CDR3 loop is CASSSTGQNNSPLHF. The CDR3 bases are TGCGCCAGCAGCTCCACGGGACAAAATAATTCACCCCTCCACTTT.

Here the CDR3 DNA reads TGCAGTGCTAGAGGGAGAATCTCCTACAATGAGCAGTTCTTC. Translation gives CSARGRISYNEQFF. The chain has TRBV20-1 and TRBJ2-1; D not resolved. V dropped 1 base and J dropped 0 bases, with 7 bases sitting between them. This CDR3 region has 14 residues. Germline V gene lookup returns CDR1 DFQATT and CDR2 SNEGSKA (reference sequence).

This chain joins TRBV20-1 and TRBJ1-5; no clear D gene. Trimming shortened V by 6 bases and J by 5 bases, and 11 bases separated the two germline ends. The CDR3 contains 12 residues. Germline V gene data show CDR1 as DFQATT and CDR2 as SNEGSKA (reference sequence). The CDR3 region has the DNA TGCAGTGCCCTGAAGGGCGATCAGCCCCAGCATTTT. Its translation: CSALKGDQPQHF.

This clonotype was recorded at least ten times. The chain uses TRBV5-1 and TRBJ2-7; D not resolved. The CDR3 extends over 13 amino acids. Germline assignment: CDR1 SGHRS and CDR2 YFSETQ. Trimming removed 3 bases at V and 7 bases at J, with 14 bases between. CDR3 in amino acids: CASSSELPGEQYF. DNA for the CDR3: TGCGCCAGCAGCTCCGAGCTCCCCGGTGAGCAGTACTTC.

The chain recombines TRBV15 with TRBJ2-5; D is unresolved. This CDR3 region has 13 residues. Trimming removed 4 bases at V and 3 bases at J, with 9 bases between. Germline values: CDR1 LNHNV, CDR2 YYDKDF (reference sequence). The CDR3 DNA reads as TGTGCCACCAGCACTGGTCTGGAAGAGACCCAGTACTTC. Encoded protein: CATSTGLEETQYF.

This clonotype was seen repeatedly, ten times or more. The V gene is TRBV14, the J gene TRBJ1-1; D gene ambiguous. V was pared by 4 bases and J by 7 bases, with 7 bases between. CDR1 is SGHDN, CDR2 FVKESK, per germline. This CDR3 region has 11 residues. Here the CDR3 reads CASSPGVEAFF. CDR3 sequence (DNA): TGTGCCAGCAGCCCCGGAGTTGAAGCTTTCTTT. Full variable domain (rest looked up from reference TRBV14 and TRBJ1-1): EAGVTQFPSHSVIEKGQTVTLRCDPISGHDNLYWYRRVMGKEIKFLLHFVKESKQDESGMPNNRFLAERTGGTYSTLKVQPAELEDSGVYFCASSPGVEAFFGQGTRLTVV.

This clonotype was observed at least ten times. The chain recombines TRBV7-2 with TRBJ2-1; D gene uncertain. Germline V gives CDR1 SGHTA, CDR2 FQGNSA. This CDR3 contains 14 residues. V was trimmed by 5 bases and J by 5 bases, leaving 13 bases between them. CDR3 coding DNA: TGTGCCAGCAGCCTAATAGGGTCAGACAATGAGCAGTTCTTC. As protein: CASSLIGSDNEQFF.

This clonotype was seen many times. The chain has TRBV20-1 and TRBJ2-3; D is unresolved. This CDR3 comprises 11 residues. Trimming cost V 5 bases and J 5 bases, with 8 bases left between them. Germline assignment: CDR1 DFQATT and CDR2 SNEGSKA (reference sequence). CDR3 nucleotides: TGCAGTGCTCCTCTTTTAGATACGCAGTATTTT. Its translation: CSAPLLDTQYF.

This clonotype was seen at least ten times. V gene TRBV20-1 combines with J gene TRBJ2-2; the D gene is possibly TRBD1 (6 bases). V lost 5 bases, J lost 7 bases, and 14 bases lay in between. CDR3 length: 13 amino acids. Germline CDR1 DFQATT, CDR2 SNEGSKA (reference sequence). CDR3 bases: TGCAGTGCTGACTCACAGGGTAACGGGGAGCTGTTTTTT. This translates into CSADSQGNGELFF.

This clonotype was detected a few times. V gene TRBV20-1 combines with J gene TRBJ1-5, with 8 nucleotides matching TRBD1. Germline trimming cut 5 bases from V and 0 bases from J; bases unmatched to any gene: 3. CDR3 length equals 14 residues. Germline CDR1 and CDR2: DFQATT and SNEGSKA (reference sequence). Written as DNA, the CDR3 is TGCAGTGCTGTGGACAGGGTTAGCAATCAGCCCCAGCATTTT. It translates to CSAVDRVSNQPQHF.

This clonotype appeared many times. The chain uses TRBV6-5 and TRBJ1-1, with TRBD1 as a possible D gene (5 bases). The CDR3 is 13 residues long. With 8 bases removed from V and 1 base from J, the gap between germline ends came to 11 bases. The V gene's germline CDR1 is MNHEY and CDR2 SVGAGI. The CDR3 loop reads CASHEQGNTEAFF. DNA of the CDR3: TGTGCCAGCCACGAGCAGGGGAACACTGAAGCTTTCTTT.

The chain uses TRBV5-4 and TRBJ1-2; 7 bases agree with TRBD1. J was trimmed by 0 bases and V by 2 bases; bases with no gene match: 7. This CDR3 is 16 amino acids long. The germline V gene has CDR1 SGHNT and CDR2 YYREEE (reference sequence). In DNA form, the CDR3 reads TGTGCCAGCAGCTTACCCGGGACAGAAGCTAACTATGGCTACACCTTC. This gives the protein CASSLPGTEANYGYTF.

On this clonotype itself: Sequence at one end of the junction differs from germline and may be a read error. This chain links TRBV2 with TRBJ1-1, with a weak D call TRBD1 (5 bases). The CDR3 consists of 13 residues. Germline V gives CDR1 SNHLY, CDR2 FYNNEI. In DNA, the CDR3 is TGTGCCAGCAGTTTGGAGGGGAACACTGGAGCTTTCTTT. It yields the protein CASSLEGNTGAFF.

This clonotype has ten or more counts. The chain couples TRBV10-3 to TRBJ1-2, with TRBD1 as a possible D gene (6 bases). The CDR3 is 13 residues long. Trimming removed 2 bases at V and 4 bases at J, with 8 bases between. Germline lookup yields CDR1 ENHRY and CDR2 SYGVKD. The chain's CDR3 is CAISEGGAYGYTF. The CDR3 DNA reads TGTGCCATCAGTGAGGGGGGGGCCTATGGCTACACCTTC.

The table lists this clonotype with many counts. This chain joins TRBV3-1 and TRBJ1-1; 7 nucleotides align to TRBD1. This CDR3 is built from 15 residues. V lost 1 base to trimming and J lost 1 base; unmatched junction nucleotides: 3. Germline-derived CDR1 and CDR2 are LGHDT and YNNKEL (reference sequence). The CDR3 here is CASSQARTGNTEAFF. The CDR3 region has the DNA TGTGCCAGCAGCCAAGCCAGGACAGGGAACACTGAAGCTTTCTTT.

This clonotype came up many times. V and J are TRBV7-2 and TRBJ2-7; D is uncertain. The V gene lost 2 bases and the J gene lost 2 bases, with 7 bases spanning the gap. This CDR3 comprises 13 residues. The germline V gene has CDR1 SGHTA and CDR2 FQGNSA. The CDR3 protein is CASSLRDTYEQYF. CDR3 coding DNA: TGTGCCAGCAGCTTAAGGGATACCTACGAGCAGTACTTC.